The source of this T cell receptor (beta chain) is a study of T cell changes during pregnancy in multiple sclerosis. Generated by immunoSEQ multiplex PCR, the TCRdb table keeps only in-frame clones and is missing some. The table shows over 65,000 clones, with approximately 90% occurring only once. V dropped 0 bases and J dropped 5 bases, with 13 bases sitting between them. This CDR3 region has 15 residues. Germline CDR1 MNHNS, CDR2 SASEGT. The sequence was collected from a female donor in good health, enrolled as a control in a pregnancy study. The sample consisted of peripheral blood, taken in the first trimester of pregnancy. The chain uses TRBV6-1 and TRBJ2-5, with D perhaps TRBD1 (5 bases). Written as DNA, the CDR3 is TGTGCCAGCAGTGAAGCAGGCAGGGTTTTCGAGACCCAGTACTTC. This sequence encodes CASSEAGRVFETQYF.